A single TCR beta chain is shown here with its context. Its antigen is as yet unknown. Regarding time point: recipient sample about 28 days before transplant, after cytoreduction. The table came from immunoSEQ multiplex PCR; TCRdb's copy has only in-frame clones and leaves some out. The repertoire has tens of thousands of clones, approximately 90% of them found once; the top ten carry 5.9%. The sample belongs to a study of T cell clonotyping in hematopoietic cell transplantation. Study details: Pretransplant recipient samples were taken after cytoreduction. Study-wide results and caveats: Recipient TCR diversity dropped after transplant; expanded clonotypes rose from day 30 to 180. Graft donor and pretransplant recipient Inverse Simpson Index values predicted broader posttransplant TCR diversity.

Trimming stripped 4 bases from V and 3 bases from J, with 6 bases between. The CDR3 is 11 amino acids. CDR1 and CDR2 from the germline V gene are GTSNPN and SVGIG (reference sequence). The specimen comprised peripheral blood mononuclear cells, sampled before stem cell transplant. The chain employs TRBV30 and TRBJ1-2, with D unclear. The clonotype originates from a man aged 55 to 69 with biphenotypic leukemia. Some clones in this sample may be carry-over from other donors' samples. CDR3 region: CAWNSYYGYTF. CDR3 in DNA: TGTGCCTGGAACAGCTACTATGGCTACACCTTC.